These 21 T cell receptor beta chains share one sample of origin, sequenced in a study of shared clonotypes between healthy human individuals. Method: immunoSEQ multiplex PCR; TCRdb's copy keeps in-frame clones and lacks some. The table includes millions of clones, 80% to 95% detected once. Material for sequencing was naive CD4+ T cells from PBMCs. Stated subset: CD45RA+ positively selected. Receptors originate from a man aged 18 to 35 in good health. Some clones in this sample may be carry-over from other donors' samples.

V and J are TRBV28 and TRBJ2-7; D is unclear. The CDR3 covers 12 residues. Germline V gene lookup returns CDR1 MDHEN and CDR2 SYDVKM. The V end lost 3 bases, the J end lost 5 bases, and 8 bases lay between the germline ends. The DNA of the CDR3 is TGTGCCAGCAGTTTTATCCCCCACGAGCAGTACTTC. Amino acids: CASSFIPHEQYF.

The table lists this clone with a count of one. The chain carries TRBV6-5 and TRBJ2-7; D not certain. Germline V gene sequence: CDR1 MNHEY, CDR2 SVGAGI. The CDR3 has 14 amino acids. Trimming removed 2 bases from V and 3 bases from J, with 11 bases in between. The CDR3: CASSYRAQVYEQYF. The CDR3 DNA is TGTGCCAGCAGTTACCGGGCCCAGGTCTACGAGCAGTACTTC.

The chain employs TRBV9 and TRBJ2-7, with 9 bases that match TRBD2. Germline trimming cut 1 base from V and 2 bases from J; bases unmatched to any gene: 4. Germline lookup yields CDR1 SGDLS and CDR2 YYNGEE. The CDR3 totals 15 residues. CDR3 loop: CASSVSTSGPYEQYF. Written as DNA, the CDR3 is TGTGCCAGCAGCGTAAGCACTAGCGGGCCCTACGAGCAGTACTTC. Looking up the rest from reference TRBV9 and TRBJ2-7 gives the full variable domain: DSGVTQTPKHLITATGQRVTLRCSPRSGDLSVYWYQQSLDQGLQFLIQYYNGEERAKGNILERFSAQQFPDLHSELNLSSLELGDSALYFCASSVSTSGPYEQYFGPGTRLTVT.

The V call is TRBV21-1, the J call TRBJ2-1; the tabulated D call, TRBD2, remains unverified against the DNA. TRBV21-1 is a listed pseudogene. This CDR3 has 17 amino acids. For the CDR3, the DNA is TGTGCCAGCAGGGGACTAGCGGGAGGGTACTCCTACAATGAGCAGTTCTTC. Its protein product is CASRGLAGGYSYNEQFF.

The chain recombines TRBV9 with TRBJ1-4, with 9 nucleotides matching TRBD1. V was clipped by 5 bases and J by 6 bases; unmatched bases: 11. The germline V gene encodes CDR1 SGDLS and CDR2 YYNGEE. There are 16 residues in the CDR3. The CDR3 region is CASSRQEGQGYEKLFF. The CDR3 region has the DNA TGTGCCAGCAGTCGCCAGGAGGGACAGGGTTATGAAAAACTGTTTTTT.

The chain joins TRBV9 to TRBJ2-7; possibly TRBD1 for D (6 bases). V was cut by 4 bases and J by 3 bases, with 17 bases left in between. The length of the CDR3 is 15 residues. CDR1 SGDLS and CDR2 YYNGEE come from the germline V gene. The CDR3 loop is CASSPNVDSYYEQYF. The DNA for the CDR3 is TGTGCCAGCAGCCCGAACGTGGACAGCTACTACGAGCAGTACTTC.

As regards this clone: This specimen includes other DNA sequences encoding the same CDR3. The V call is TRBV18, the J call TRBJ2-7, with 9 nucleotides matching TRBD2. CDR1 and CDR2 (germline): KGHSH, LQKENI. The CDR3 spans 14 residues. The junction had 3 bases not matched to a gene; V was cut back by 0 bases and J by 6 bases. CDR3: CASSPPSTSGEQYF. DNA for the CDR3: TGTGCCAGCTCACCACCGTCGACTAGCGGCGAGCAGTACTTC.

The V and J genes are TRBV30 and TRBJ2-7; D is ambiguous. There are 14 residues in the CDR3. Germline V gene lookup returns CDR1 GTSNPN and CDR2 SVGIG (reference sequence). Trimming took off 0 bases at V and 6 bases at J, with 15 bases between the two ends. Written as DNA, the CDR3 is TGTGCCTGGAGTGTACATAGATCCGGTAGCGAGCAGTACTTC. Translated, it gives CAWSVHRSGSEQYF.

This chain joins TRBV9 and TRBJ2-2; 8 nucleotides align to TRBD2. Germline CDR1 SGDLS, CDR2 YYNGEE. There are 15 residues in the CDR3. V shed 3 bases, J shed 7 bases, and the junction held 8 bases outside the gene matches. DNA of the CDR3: TGTGCCAGCAGCGCCGTGACTAGCGCCATCGGGGAGCTGTTTTTT. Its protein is CASSAVTSAIGELFF.

The CDR3 loop is CASRTGQGVGAFF. Written as DNA, the CDR3 is TGTGCCAGCAGAACGGGACAGGGGGTAGGAGCTTTCTTT. V and J are TRBV28 and TRBJ1-1, with TRBD1 identical over 11 bases. With 6 bases clipped from V and 10 bases from J, the junction kept 7 bases outside the gene matches. The CDR3 loop spans 13 amino acids. Germline V CDR1 and CDR2: MDHEN, SYDVKM.

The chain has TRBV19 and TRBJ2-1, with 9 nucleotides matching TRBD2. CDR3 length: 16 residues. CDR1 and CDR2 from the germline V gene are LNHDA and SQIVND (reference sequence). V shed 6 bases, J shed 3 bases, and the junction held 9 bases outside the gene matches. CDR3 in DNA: TGTGCCAGTAGGGAACTAAGCGGGAGGAACTACAATGAGCAGTTCTTC. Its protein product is CASRELSGRNYNEQFF.

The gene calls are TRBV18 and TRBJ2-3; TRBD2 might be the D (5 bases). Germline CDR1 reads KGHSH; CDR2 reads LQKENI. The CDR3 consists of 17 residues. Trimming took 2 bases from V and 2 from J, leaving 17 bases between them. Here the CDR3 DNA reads TGTGCCAGCTCACCATTCTTTGGACTGACGGACACAGATACGCAGTATTTT. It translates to CASSPFFGLTDTDTQYF.

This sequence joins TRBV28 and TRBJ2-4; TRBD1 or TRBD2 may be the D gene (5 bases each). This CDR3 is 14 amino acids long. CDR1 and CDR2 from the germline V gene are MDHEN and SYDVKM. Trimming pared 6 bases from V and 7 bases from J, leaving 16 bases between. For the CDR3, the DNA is TGTGCCAGCAGACCGGGACGGTCCGGGAACATTCAGTACTTC. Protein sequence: CASRPGRSGNIQYF.

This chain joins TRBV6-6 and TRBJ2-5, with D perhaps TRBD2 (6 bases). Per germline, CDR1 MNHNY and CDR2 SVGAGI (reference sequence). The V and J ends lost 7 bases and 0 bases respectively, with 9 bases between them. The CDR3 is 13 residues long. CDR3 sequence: CASNRGNQETQYF. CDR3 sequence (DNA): TGTGCCAGCAACCGGGGGAACCAAGAGACCCAGTACTTC.

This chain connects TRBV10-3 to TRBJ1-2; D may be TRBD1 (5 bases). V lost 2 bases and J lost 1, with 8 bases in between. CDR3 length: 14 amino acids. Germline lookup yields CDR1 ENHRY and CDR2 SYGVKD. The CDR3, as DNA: TGTGCCATCAGTGAGGGGGGGGTTAACTATGGCTACACCTTC. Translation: CAISEGGVNYGYTF.

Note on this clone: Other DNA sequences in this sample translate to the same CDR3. The CDR3 loop is CASSFYNEQFF. For the CDR3, the DNA is TGTGCCAGCAGCTTCTACAATGAGCAGTTCTTC. The chain couples TRBV5-4 to TRBJ2-1; D gene unclear. The length of the CDR3 is 11 residues. The V end lost 2 bases, the J end lost 3 bases, and 0 bases lay between the germline ends. From germline, CDR1 is SGHNT and CDR2 YYREEE (reference sequence). Together with reference TRBV5-4 and TRBJ2-1, the CDR3 gives the full variable domain: ETGVTQSPTHLIKTRGQQVTLRCSSQSGHNTVSWYQQALGQGPQFIFQYYREEENGRGNFPPRFSGLQFPNYSSELNVNALELDDSALYLCASSFYNEQFFGPGTRLTVL.

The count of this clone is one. In DNA, the CDR3 is TGCGCCAGCAGAGCCACTAGCGGGAGTCCCCACGAGCAGTACTTC. Translation gives CASRATSGSPHEQYF. The chain is built from TRBV10-2 and TRBJ2-7; 11 nucleotides agree with TRBD2. CDR1 and CDR2 (germline): WSHSY, SAAADI. V trimming: 6 bases; J trimming: 5 bases; junction bases outside the gene matches: 9. CDR3 length equals 15 residues.

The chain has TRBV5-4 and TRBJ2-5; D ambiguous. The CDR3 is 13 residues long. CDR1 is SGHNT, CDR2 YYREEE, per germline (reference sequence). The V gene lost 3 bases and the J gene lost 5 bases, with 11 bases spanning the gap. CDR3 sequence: CASSSQSGETQYF. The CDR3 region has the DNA TGTGCCAGCAGCTCCCAGTCCGGGGAGACCCAGTACTTC.

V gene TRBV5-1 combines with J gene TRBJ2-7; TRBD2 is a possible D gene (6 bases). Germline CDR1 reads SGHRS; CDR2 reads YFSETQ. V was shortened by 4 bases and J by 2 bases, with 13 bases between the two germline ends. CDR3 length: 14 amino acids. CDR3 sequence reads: CASSLRTNTYEQYF. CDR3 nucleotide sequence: TGCGCCAGCAGCCTCCGGACTAACACCTACGAGCAGTACTTC.

The CDR3 region has the DNA TGTGCCAGCAGCCAACGACCCTCCTACGAGCAGTACTTC. Translation gives CASSQRPSYEQYF. V and J are TRBV14 and TRBJ2-7; no clear D gene. This CDR3 has 13 amino acids. Trimming removed 2 bases from V and 0 bases from J, with 5 bases in between. Germline V gives CDR1 SGHDN, CDR2 FVKESK.

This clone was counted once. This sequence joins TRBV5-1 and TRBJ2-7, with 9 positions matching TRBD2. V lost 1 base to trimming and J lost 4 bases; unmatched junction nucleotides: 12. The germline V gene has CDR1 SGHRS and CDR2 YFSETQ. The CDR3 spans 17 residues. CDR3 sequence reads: CASSLMMTSGTNYEQYF. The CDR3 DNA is TGCGCCAGCAGCTTGATGATGACTAGCGGAACAAATTACGAGCAGTACTTC.